This T cell receptor beta chain was sequenced in a study of blood T cell repertoires in COVID-19. TCRdb's copy holds only in-frame clones and misses some; the assay was immunoSEQ multiplex PCR. Counted here are 100,000 to 150,000 clones, approximately 90% occurring once; the ten biggest clones make up around 19%. CDR1 and CDR2 from the germline V gene are SGHDT and YYEEEE. The CDR3 extends over 15 amino acids. V was clipped by 2 bases and J by 4 bases; unmatched bases: 7. The rearrangement joins TRBV5-6 to TRBJ2-7; 9 bases line up with TRBD2. The origin of this receptor is a man aged 50 to 59 with active or convalescent COVID-19. Sequencing used peripheral blood. The CDR3: CASSFRGAGGYEQYF. The CDR3 nucleotides read TGTGCCAGCAGCTTCCGCGGAGCGGGAGGATACGAGCAGTACTTC.